A single sample is the source of the 18 T cell receptor beta chains below, sequenced in a study of cytomegalovirus exposure and HLA in healthy donors. Sequenced by immunoSEQ multiplex PCR; TCRdb stores in-frame clones only, minus some. The sample lists hundreds of thousands of clones; roughly 87% were seen once. Sequenced material: PBMCs. The receptor source for this set is a man aged 18 to 30 in good health and CMV-seropositive.

CDR3 sequence (DNA): TGTGCCAGCAGCTTAGAGGGGGTTCGGGCATATGGCTACACCTTC. Translating it yields CASSLEGVRAYGYTF. The chain links TRBV13 to TRBJ1-2; weak D call: TRBD1 (6 bases). This CDR3 comprises 15 residues. Trimming cost V 1 base and J 5 bases, with 14 bases left between them. CDR1 is PRHDT and CDR2 is FYEKMQ in the germline V gene (reference sequence).

The CDR3 here is CASSFSGGNEKLFF. In nucleotides, the CDR3 is TGTGCCAGCAGTTTCTCGGGAGGGAATGAAAAACTGTTTTTT. V usage is TRBV27 and J usage is TRBJ1-4; no reliable D call. Trimming took 3 bases from V and 5 from J, leaving 10 bases between them. The CDR3 is 14 amino acids. Germline assignment: CDR1 MNHEY and CDR2 SMNVEV (reference sequence).

The V call is TRBV19, the J call TRBJ1-2, with TRBD1 identical over 7 bases. This CDR3 is 14 amino acids long. The V segment lost 7 bases and the J segment 3 bases; nucleotides outside the gene matches: 8. CDR1 LNHDA and CDR2 SQIVND come from the germline V gene (reference sequence). The CDR3, as DNA: TGTGCCAGTAACGCAGGGGGAACCCACTATGGCTACACCTTC. This encodes CASNAGGTHYGYTF.

The chain carries TRBV29-1 and TRBJ1-1, with D uncertain. The CDR3 runs 13 residues. Germline V lookup: CDR1 SQVTM, CDR2 ANQGSEA. Deletions cut 7 bases from V and 1 base from J, with 13 bases between. The DNA of the CDR3 is TGCAGCGCTCTTGGGCCATCGAACACTGAAGCTTTCTTT. Translated: CSALGPSNTEAFF.

This chain joins TRBV7-6 and TRBJ2-7; 8 positions match TRBD1. Germline V gene sequence: CDR1 SGHVS, CDR2 FNYEAQ. With V trimmed by 5 bases and J by 3 bases, 3 bases remained unmatched. The CDR3 loop spans 13 amino acids. This CDR3 reads CASSTGGLYEQYF. As DNA, the CDR3 is TGTGCCAGCAGCACAGGGGGACTCTACGAGCAGTACTTC.

In this sample, this clone turned up once. V is TRBV15 and J is TRBJ2-5, with D possibly TRBD1 on 6 matching bases. Trimming took 4 bases from V and 1 from J, leaving 13 bases between them. The CDR3 is 15 residues long. Germline V gene sequence: CDR1 LNHNV, CDR2 YYDKDF (reference sequence). This CDR3 reads CATSILRTAQETQYF. In DNA form, the CDR3 reads TGTGCCACCAGCATTCTGCGGACAGCCCAAGAGACCCAGTACTTC.

The genes are TRBV5-1 and TRBJ1-4; D may be TRBD1 (5 bases). The length of the CDR3 is 15 residues. Trimming took off 0 bases at V and 4 bases at J, with 10 bases between the two ends. Germline V gene sequence: CDR1 SGHRS, CDR2 YFSETQ. The CDR3 DNA sequence: TGCGCCAGCAGCTTGGTTGGGGCGGATAATGAAAAACTGTTTTTT. Protein sequence: CASSLVGADNEKLFF.

The J gene is TRBJ2-5, the V gene TRBV4-1; D assignment may be TRBD1 or TRBD2 (5 bases each). This CDR3 is built from 15 residues. Per the germline V gene, CDR1 is MGHRA and CDR2 is YSYEKL. V was clipped by 0 bases and J by 5 bases, with 13 bases between them. CDR3 nucleotides: TGCGCCAGCAGCCAAGAGGGCGCCGAGGGGGAGACCCAGTACTTC. Residues: CASSQEGAEGETQYF.

This rearrangement joins TRBV7-6 to TRBJ1-1, with 7 bases fitting TRBD1. Germline loops: CDR1 SGHVS, CDR2 FNYEAQ. Trimming cost V 1 base and J 6 bases; bases outside gene matches: 8. CDR3 size: 15 residues. CDR3 coding DNA: TGTGCCAGCAGCTTAGTTCAGAGGGGGACAGCTGAAGCTTTCTTT. Its protein is CASSLVQRGTAEAFF. Combining the CDR3 with reference TRBV7-6 and TRBJ1-1 gives the whole variable domain GAGVSQSPRYKVTKRGQDVALRCDPISGHVSLYWYRQALGQGPEFLTYFNYEAQQDKSGLPNDRFSAERPEGSISTLTIQRTEQRDSAMYRCASSLVQRGTAEAFFGQGTRLTVV.

V usage is TRBV5-1 and J usage is TRBJ2-2, with 7 bases aligning to TRBD2. Germline V gene sequence: CDR1 SGHRS, CDR2 YFSETQ. The V segment lost 4 bases and the J segment 8 bases; nucleotides outside the gene matches: 8. CDR3 length: 14 residues. CDR3 DNA sequence: TGCGCCAGCAGCACTCTAGCGGAGGGAGGGGAGCTGTTTTTT. Its protein is CASSTLAEGGELFF.

The gene calls are TRBV7-9 and TRBJ1-1, with TRBD1 identical over 10 bases. Germline V lookup: CDR1 SEHNR, CDR2 FQNEAQ (reference sequence). The CDR3 is 14 amino acids. V shed 5 bases and J 5 bases; nucleotides not matched to a gene: 5. CDR3 nucleotides: TGTGCCAGCAGCAAGACAGGGGGCCGGACTGAAGCTTTCTTT. Translating it yields CASSKTGGRTEAFF.

The rearrangement joins TRBV19 to TRBJ1-1; D gene unclear. This CDR3 spans 14 amino acids. Germline values: CDR1 LNHDA, CDR2 SQIVND (reference sequence). Trimming left V 3 bases short and J 5 bases short, with 13 bases between. CDR3 loop: CASSMEAARTEAFF. CDR3 nucleotides: TGTGCCAGTAGTATGGAGGCAGCTCGGACTGAAGCTTTCTTT. Based on the CDR3 plus reference TRBV19 and TRBJ1-1, the full variable domain is DGGITQSPKYLFRKEGQNVTLSCEQNLNHDAMYWYRQDPGQGLRLIYYSQIVNDFQKGDIAEGYSVSREKKESFPLTVTSAQKNPTAFYLCASSMEAARTEAFFGQGTRLTVV.

The gene calls are TRBV19 and TRBJ2-1; 10 bases line up with TRBD2. J gave up 1 base and V 7 bases, and 13 bases lay outside the gene matches. The germline CDR1 and CDR2 sequences are LNHDA and SQIVND (reference sequence). The CDR3 is 18 amino acids. CDR3 residues: CASTRSPLAGVSYNEQFF. In nucleotides, the CDR3 is TGTGCCAGTACACGCTCCCCCCTAGCGGGAGTTTCCTACAATGAGCAGTTCTTC.

This clone appeared a few times. V gene TRBV4-1 combines with J gene TRBJ2-1; 9 nucleotides line up with TRBD2. The trim removed 3 bases at V and 5 bases at J, leaving 5 bases unmatched. The CDR3 sequence is 15 residues long. CDR1 is MGHRA, CDR2 YSYEKL, per germline. CDR3 region: CASSQAGGSNNEQFF. The DNA for the CDR3 is TGCGCCAGCAGCCAGGCGGGAGGGTCGAACAATGAGCAGTTCTTC.

The CDR3 nucleotides are TGCGCCAGCAGCGGACCAGGGGGCGGTGAGCAGTTCTTC. Amino acid sequence: CASSGPGGGEQFF. The genes are TRBV5-1 and TRBJ2-1; 8 bases match TRBD1. This CDR3 has 13 residues. V was pared by 4 bases and J by 9 bases, with 6 bases of the junction left unmatched. Germline loops: CDR1 SGHRS, CDR2 YFSETQ. Filled out from reference TRBV5-1 and TRBJ2-1, the complete variable domain reads KAGVTQTPRYLIKTRGQQVTLSCSPISGHRSVSWYQQTPGQGLQFLFEYFSETQRNKGNFPGRFSGRQFSNSRSEMNVSTLELGDSALYLCASSGPGGGEQFFGPGTRLTVL.

The chain recombines TRBV5-1 with TRBJ2-5; D remains unclear. Trimming removed 0 bases from V and 2 bases from J, with 5 bases in between. Germline loops: CDR1 SGHRS, CDR2 YFSETQ. The CDR3 has 13 amino acids. The CDR3 DNA reads TGCGCCAGCAGCTTGGGGATACAAGAGACCCAGTACTTC. The encoded protein is CASSLGIQETQYF.

J is TRBJ1-5 and V is TRBV5-6; D gene uncertain. Per the germline V gene, CDR1 is SGHDT and CDR2 is YYEEEE. Trimming removed 3 bases from V and 0 bases from J, with 10 bases in between. The CDR3 is 15 residues long. The CDR3 loop reads CASSWGGYSNQPQHF. The DNA of the CDR3 is TGTGCCAGCAGCTGGGGAGGGTATAGCAATCAGCCCCAGCATTTT. The entire variable domain, with the rest obtained from reference TRBV5-6 and TRBJ1-5, is as follows: DAGVTQSPTHLIKTRGQQVTLRCSPKSGHDTVSWYQQALGQGPQFIFQYYEEEERQRGNFPDRFSGHQFPNYSSELNVNALLLGDSALYLCASSWGGYSNQPQHFGDGTRLSIL.

Only one count was recorded for this clone. The chain combines TRBV5-4 with TRBJ2-2; TRBD2 matches 8 bases. The CDR3 loop spans 17 amino acids. V was pared by 3 bases and J by 3 bases, with 10 bases of the junction left unmatched. Germline CDR1 is SGHNT and CDR2 is YYREEE (reference sequence). The CDR3 DNA reads as TGTGCCAGCAGCTACACCCAACTAGCGGTGGACACCGGGGAGCTGTTTTTT. It is translated as CASSYTQLAVDTGELFF.